This T cell receptor (beta chain) was obtained from a study of OX40 agonist ivuxolimab in advanced cancers. Study background: From about 20 to 79 years was the age range, with a mean of around 57 years, and around 84% were male.

Autoimmune disease history or systemic immunosuppression barred patients. The sample holds one count of this clone. The CDR3 runs to 13 residues. From germline, CDR1 is MNHEY and CDR2 SVGAGI. Trimming pared 4 bases from V and 0 bases from J, leaving 3 bases between. The repertoire was sequenced with immunoSEQ multiplex PCR; TCRdb's copy has only in-frame clones and lacks some. There are some 60,000 clones in the sample; around 86% occur only once, and about 3.9% lies in the top ten. The sequence came from an adult with an advanced solid tumor such as melanoma, head and neck, liver or kidney cancer. The rearrangement links TRBV6-5 to TRBJ2-2; D is unclear. The sample here was CD4+ or CD8+ T cells sorted from blood, taken in a trial of the OX40 agonist ivuxolimab. CDR3 nucleotide sequence: TGTGCCAGCAGTTTTTCGAACACCGGGGAGCTGTTTTTT. Encoded protein: CASSFSNTGELFF.